This T cell receptor (beta chain) was identified during a study of T-cell reconstitution after alpha-beta-depleted transplantation in children. V lost 5 bases, J lost 3 bases, and 10 bases stayed unmatched. This CDR3 is built from 15 residues. Germline values: CDR1 DFQATT, CDR2 SNEGSKA (reference sequence). Study-wide results and caveats: Some patients' high day-60 TCRbeta diversity was traced to surviving recipient T cells and thymic progenitors. Where alpha-beta T cells came from about two months after transplant was reportedly several hundred expanded graft clones. From newly produced T cells came most of the T-cell counts and diversity one year after transplant.

This clonotype has at least ten counts. Its antigen is not identified. Unique molecular identifiers were incorporated during preparation of the TCRbeta library. In TCRdb, the PCR reads were re-called with MiXCR into one record per CDR3 protein. Of hundreds of thousands of distinct CDR3 sequences listed, approximately 8.9% are singletons. The sample here was PBMCs, mostly from graft donor cells, taken 180 days after TCRalphabeta/CD19-depleted stem cell transplant. The sequence was obtained from a male patient aged 10 to 17 who had a stem cell transplant for acute lymphoblastic leukemia, so the T cells may come from the graft donor. This chain links TRBV20-1 with TRBJ2-1; 7 positions agree with TRBD1. CDR3 sequence: CSALNRGGIYNEQFF. DNA for the CDR3: TGCAGTGCTCTGAACAGGGGTGGAATCTACAATGAGCAGTTCTTC.